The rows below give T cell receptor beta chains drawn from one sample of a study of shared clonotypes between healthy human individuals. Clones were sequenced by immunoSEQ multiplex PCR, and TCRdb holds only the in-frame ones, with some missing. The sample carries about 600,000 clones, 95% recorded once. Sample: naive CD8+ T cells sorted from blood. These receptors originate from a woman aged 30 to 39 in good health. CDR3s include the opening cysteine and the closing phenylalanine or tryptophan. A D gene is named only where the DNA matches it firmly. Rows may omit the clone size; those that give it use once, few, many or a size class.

cdr3_aa: CASFKGTEAFF
cdr3_nt: TGTGCCAGCTTTAAAGGAACTGAAGCTTTCTTT
clone_size: .
v_call: TRBV27
d_call: .
j_call: TRBJ1-1

cdr3_aa: CASSPGQGAYEQYF
cdr3_nt: TGTGCCAGCAGCCCCGGACAGGGGGCCTACGAGCAGTACTTC
clone_size: .
v_call: TRBV6-5
d_call: TRBD1
j_call: TRBJ2-7

cdr3_aa: CASSAEIHYEQYF
cdr3_nt: TGTGCCAGCAGCGCCGAAATACACTACGAGCAGTACTTC
clone_size: .
v_call: TRBV11-2
d_call: .
j_call: TRBJ2-7

cdr3_aa: CASSTATGARNQPQHF
cdr3_nt: TGTGCCAGCAGTACCGCTACAGGGGCACGCAATCAGCCCCAGCATTTT
clone_size: .
v_call: TRBV27
d_call: TRBD1
j_call: TRBJ1-5

cdr3_aa: CASSQGTSDPYEQYF
cdr3_nt: TGCGCCAGCAGCCAAGGGACTAGCGACCCCTACGAGCAGTACTTC
clone_size: .
v_call: TRBV4-1
d_call: TRBD2
j_call: TRBJ2-7

cdr3_aa: CASSSIGATQYF
cdr3_nt: TGTGCCAGCAGCTCTATAGGGGCGACCCAGTACTTC
clone_size: .
v_call: TRBV7-8
d_call: .
j_call: TRBJ2-5

cdr3_aa: CASSQGFPGQAGNEQFF
cdr3_nt: TGTGCCAGCAGCCAAGGATTCCCGGGACAGGCGGGCAATGAGCAGTTCTTC
clone_size: .
v_call: TRBV14
d_call: TRBD1
j_call: TRBJ2-1

cdr3_aa: CASTSLGEENQPQHF
cdr3_nt: TGTGCCAGTACTTCCCTGGGGGAGGAAAATCAGCCCCAGCATTTT
clone_size: .
v_call: TRBV19
d_call: .
j_call: TRBJ1-5

cdr3_aa: CASSLWSGIYNEQFF
cdr3_nt: TGCGCCAGCAGCTTGTGGAGCGGAATCTACAATGAGCAGTTCTTC
clone_size: .
v_call: TRBV5-1
d_call: .
j_call: TRBJ2-1

cdr3_aa: CASSLRSPSYEQYF
cdr3_nt: TGTGCCAGCAGTTTGCGGAGTCCCTCCTACGAGCAGTACTTC
clone_size: .
v_call: TRBV27
d_call: .
j_call: TRBJ2-7

cdr3_aa: CASTISGRNTGELFF
cdr3_nt: TGTGCCAGCACTATATCGGGCAGGAACACCGGGGAGCTGTTTTTT
clone_size: once
v_call: TRBV28
d_call: .
j_call: TRBJ2-2

cdr3_aa: CASSGDQEPYEQYF
cdr3_nt: TGTGCCAGCAGCGGTGACCAGGAGCCCTACGAGCAGTACTTC
clone_size: .
v_call: TRBV5-8
d_call: .
j_call: TRBJ2-7

cdr3_aa: CASSPPFVGTNEKLFF
cdr3_nt: TGTGCCAGCAGCCCACCGTTCGTCGGGACTAATGAAAAACTGTTTTTT
clone_size: once
v_call: TRBV7-9
d_call: .
j_call: TRBJ1-4

cdr3_aa: CASRLGTSGGTGELFF
cdr3_nt: TGCGCCAGCAGACTGGGGACTAGCGGCGGCACCGGGGAGCTGTTTTTT
clone_size: .
v_call: TRBV5-1
d_call: TRBD2
j_call: TRBJ2-2

cdr3_aa: CASSGAGGQGNAGYQTGELFF
cdr3_nt: TGTGCCAGCAGCGGGGCTGGGGGACAGGGGAACGCGGGCTACCAAACCGGGGAGCTGTTTTTT
clone_size: .
v_call: TRBV9
d_call: TRBD1
j_call: TRBJ2-2

cdr3_aa: CASSIVFGNEAFF
cdr3_nt: TGTGCCAGTAGTATAGTGTTCGGGAATGAAGCTTTCTTT
clone_size: .
v_call: TRBV19
d_call: .
j_call: TRBJ1-1

cdr3_aa: CASSEFEGYEQYF
cdr3_nt: TGTGCCAGCAGTGAATTTGAAGGGTACGAGCAGTACTTC
clone_size: .
v_call: TRBV25-1
d_call: .
j_call: TRBJ2-7